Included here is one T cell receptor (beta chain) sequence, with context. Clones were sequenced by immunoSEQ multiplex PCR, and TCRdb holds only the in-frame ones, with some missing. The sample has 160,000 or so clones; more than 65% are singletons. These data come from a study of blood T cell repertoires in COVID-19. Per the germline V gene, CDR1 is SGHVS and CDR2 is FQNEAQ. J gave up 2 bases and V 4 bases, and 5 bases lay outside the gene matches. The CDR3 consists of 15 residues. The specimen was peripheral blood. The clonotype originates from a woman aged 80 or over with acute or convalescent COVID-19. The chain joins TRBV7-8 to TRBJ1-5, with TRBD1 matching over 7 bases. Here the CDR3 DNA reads TGTGCCAGCAGCTCCCCCACAGGGGGCAATCAGCCCCAGCATTTT. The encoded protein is CASSSPTGGNQPQHF.